This entry concerns a single T cell receptor beta chain. This specimen comes from a study of blood T cell repertoires in COVID-19. V lost 5 bases and J 5 bases, leaving 13 bases between the germline ends. Germline lookup yields CDR1 MNHEY and CDR2 SVGAGI. CDR3 length equals 14 residues. The table came from immunoSEQ multiplex PCR; TCRdb's copy has only in-frame clones and leaves some out. The sample yields about 370,000 clones, around 92% seen once. Sequences were obtained from peripheral blood. The chain carries TRBV6-5 and TRBJ1-3; the D gene is possibly TRBD1 (5 bases). The origin of this receptor is a woman aged 25 to 45 with COVID-19, enrolled during active disease. CDR3 nucleotide sequence: TGTGCCAGCAGTCCCAGGGTGATTAGAAACACCATATATTTT. The encoded protein is CASSPRVIRNTIYF.